This T cell receptor (beta chain) originates from a study of vaccination and CD4 T cells after COVID-19. The CDR3 is made up of 17 amino acids. Germline V gives CDR1 DFQATT, CDR2 SNEGSKA (reference sequence). The J segment lost 4 bases and the V segment lost 0 bases, leaving 14 bases of the junction unmatched. Treatment noted: roughly ten-day PBMC culture with coronavirus spike peptide pools or control peptides (ViraFEST assay). For this clonotype: As yet, its antigen is unknown.

Sequenced with the Oncomine TCR Beta short-read assay was DNA taken from cultured CD4+ T cells. Genomic DNA was taken out of cultured CD4+ T cells by extraction. TCRdb passed the PCR reads through MiXCR, listing each CDR3 protein once. This table holds 25,000 to 30,000 distinct CDR3 sequences, 62% found once. This chain joins TRBV20-1 and TRBJ1-2, with 7 nucleotides matching TRBD1. The source of this sequence is a human donor who received a COVID-19 vaccine. The sequenced sample was CD4+ T cells from blood, cultured in vitro, obtained after SARS-CoV-2 vaccination. This chain's CDR3 is CSARDTVGGGGGYGYTF. CDR3 DNA sequence: TGCAGTGCTAGAGATACGGTCGGGGGAGGGGGCGGCTATGGCTACACCTTC.